This T cell receptor (beta chain) is from a study of blood T cell repertoires in COVID-19 (dated by TCRdb to about 2020). Some background on the complete study: Collaborator samples came from the United States, Italy and Spain and covered acute and convalescent phases of COVID-19. The prospective study material was composed of cDNA or gDNA derived from T cells, B-cell-depleted T cells, or PBMCs. The dataset comprised deeply sampled blood TCRbeta repertoires from subjects exposed to, actively infected with, or recovered from COVID-19. The repertoires were released in a freely available public database meant as a resource for research on the immune response to SARS-CoV-2. Samples came from the ongoing ImmuneRACE study (first 160 participants) plus 1,254 subjects from 6 global collaborators. A de-identified subject ID, COVID-19 status, age in years and sex were almost always included in the sample metadata. HLA class I and class II types, where available, came from metadata supplied by the sample provider rather than from assay-based typing.

Broad study findings and their caveats: The quantity of clinical and demographic metadata differed by source and by participant and was supplied without curation.

The collaborating institutions used their own protocols to collect whole blood in K2EDTA tubes. For TCRbeta analysis, collaborators shipped samples in one of three forms: frozen whole blood, isolated PBMCs, or DNA extracted from either of those sample types. As to this clone: The specificity of this receptor is unknown. Base qualities are not provided; no much larger clone lies one nucleotide away.

In the germline V gene, CDR1 corresponds to MDHEN and CDR2 to SYDVKM. The CDR3 spans 14 residues, from the cysteine through the phenylalanine. Only CDR3 DNA is held: 42 bases, read in frame from base 1. Ends trimmed: V by 6 bases, J by 2 bases; bases unmatched to a gene: 6. The immunoSEQ Assay, a bias-controlled multiplex PCR, was used to amplify TCRbeta CDR3 regions from genomic DNA. The authors' analysis ran thus. Nucleated cell counts per sample were estimated from amplification of reference gene primers within the assay. Sequence reads were collapsed and filtered to measure the absolute abundance of every unique TCRbeta CDR3 rearrangement. For each sample, productive Simpson clonality was calculated as the square root of Simpson's diversity index across productive rearrangements. The source is immuneACCESS, and TCRdb retained only in-frame sequences with V and J called. Part of the clones is not carried over; for the studies checked, unresolved V genes explain less than half of this, and the remainder is unexplained. For V, J and clone size, that table is used; D and trimming come from the DNA. The sample records fewer than 150,000 clones, around nine tenths of which are singletons. The ten largest clones take up under 6.5% of the sample.

This clonotype was sampled from a human donor in a cohort sampled during active COVID-19. Sequences were obtained from peripheral blood. The chain links TRBV28 with TRBJ2-5; 7 central nucleotides agree with TRBD2. The CDR3 loop reads CASSPSGRQETQYF. In nucleotide form, the sequence is TGTGCCAGCAGCCCTTCCGGGAGGCAAGAGACCCAGTACTTC.